A single sample gave rise to the 30 T cell receptor beta chains below, sequenced in a study of CD8+ T cells in alopecia areata. The treatment was: oral pan-JAK inhibitor, 5-10 mg twice daily. cDNA prepared by RNA extraction and subsequent reverse transcription served as the template for sequencing. Clones were read by immunoSEQ multiplex PCR, and TCRdb kept only the in-frame ones, dropping some. Of about 220,000 clones listed, 50% to 60% are singletons. Specimen: CD4+ T cells sorted from blood, collected at week 4, from a patient treated with tofacitinib. Receptors originate from a human donor with alopecia areata.

This clone was observed once. The chain couples TRBV15 to TRBJ2-7; D not certain. The V end was cut by 0 bases, the J end by 7 bases, with 16 bases between. The CDR3 runs 15 residues. In germline, CDR1 is LNHNV, CDR2 YYDKDF (reference sequence). The CDR3 loop is CATSRDASNDGEQYF. The CDR3 nucleotides are TGTGCCACCAGCAGAGATGCGTCCAATGATGGGGAGCAGTACTTC.

The chain combines TRBV25-1 with TRBJ2-7; 7 bases align to TRBD2. CDR1 and CDR2 from the germline V gene are MGHDK and SYGVNS. The CDR3 covers 13 residues. Trimming removed 4 bases from V and 5 bases from J; junction bases left unmatched: 5. The CDR3 loop reads CASSGLGRDEQYF. The CDR3 DNA sequence: TGTGCCAGCAGTGGCTTGGGGAGGGACGAGCAGTACTTC.

This clone was seen a few times. This sequence joins TRBV7-9 and TRBJ1-2; D gene uncertain. V lost 7 bases and J 4 bases, leaving 13 bases between the germline ends. Germline CDR1 reads SEHNR; CDR2 reads FQNEAQ (reference sequence). The CDR3 runs 13 residues. The CDR3 region is CASTAGGSYGYTF. CDR3 DNA sequence: TGTGCCAGCACGGCCGGAGGAAGCTATGGCTACACCTTC.

This clone was seen only once. V is TRBV4-3 and J is TRBJ1-5, with D hard to call. V shed 0 bases and J shed 5 bases, with 14 bases lying between them. Per germline, CDR1 LGHNA and CDR2 YSLEER. The CDR3 loop spans 16 amino acids. CDR3 loop: CASSQDRLAGYQPQHF. CDR3 nucleotides: TGCGCCAGCAGCCAAGATCGGTTAGCGGGTTATCAGCCCCAGCATTTT.

The chain carries TRBV10-1 and TRBJ2-6; D remains unclear. The V and J ends lost 6 bases and 2 bases respectively, with 2 bases between them. CDR1 and CDR2 from the germline V gene are WNHNN and SYGVQD (reference sequence). The CDR3 loop spans 12 amino acids. The CDR3 nucleotides read TGCGCCAGCAGCCCTGGGGCCAACGTCCTGACTTTC. It codes for CASSPGANVLTF.

This clone was detected only a few times. The chain couples TRBV14 to TRBJ2-6, with D uncertain. The ends were cut back, 4 bases at V and 1 base at J, with 5 bases in the middle. The CDR3 runs to 14 residues. The germline V gene has CDR1 SGHDN and CDR2 FVKESK. The DNA for the CDR3 is TGTGCCAGCAGCCTAATTTCTGGGGCCAACGTCCTGACTTTC. It encodes CASSLISGANVLTF. The variable domain in full, with the rest retrieved from reference TRBV14 and TRBJ2-6, is EAGVTQFPSHSVIEKGQTVTLRCDPISGHDNLYWYRRVMGKEIKFLLHFVKESKQDESGMPNNRFLAERTGGTYSTLKVQPAELEDSGVYFCASSLISGANVLTFGAGSRLTVL.

J is TRBJ1-5 and V is TRBV29-1; possible D gene TRBD1, 5 bases. This CDR3 spans 13 amino acids. Germline values: CDR1 SQVTM, CDR2 ANQGSEA. Trimming took 5 bases from V and 3 from J, leaving 11 bases between them. The CDR3, as DNA: TGCAGCGTTCGGAGAGGGGTCAATCAGCCCCAGCATTTT. It is translated as CSVRRGVNQPQHF.

The chain is built from TRBV29-1 and TRBJ2-5; D uncertain. V gave up 4 bases and J gave up 5 bases, with 17 bases separating them. The CDR3 consists of 14 residues. Germline V CDR1 and CDR2: SQVTM, ANQGSEA. The DNA for the CDR3 is TGCAGCGTTGTTGCGCCCTCAGCGCGGGAGACCCAGTACTTC. This sequence encodes CSVVAPSARETQYF.

This chain joins TRBV7-2 and TRBJ2-3; tentatively, D is TRBD1 or TRBD2 (5 bases each). Germline CDR1 is SGHTA and CDR2 is FQGNSA. The CDR3 has 14 amino acids. The V gene lost 4 bases and the J gene lost 2 bases, with 10 bases spanning the gap. The CDR3 loop is CASSSRDPTDTQYF. DNA of the CDR3: TGTGCCAGCAGCTCCCGGGACCCCACAGATACGCAGTATTTT.

The rearrangement joins TRBV7-3 to TRBJ2-3; a possible D gene is TRBD2 (5 bases). V was pared by 1 base and J by 10 bases, with 12 bases between. CDR3 length equals 13 residues. Germline CDR1 and CDR2: SGHTA and FQGTGA. The CDR3 nucleotides read TGTGCCAGCAGCTTAAATAGCGTCTCTGCGCAGTATTTT. Its protein is CASSLNSVSAQYF.

J is TRBJ2-4 and V is TRBV29-1; 9 bases match TRBD1. The CDR3 runs 14 residues. Germline-derived CDR1 and CDR2 are SQVTM and ANQGSEA. The trim removed 7 bases at V and 1 base at J, leaving 5 bases unmatched. In DNA, the CDR3 is TGCAGCGCCGCGGACAGGGGTGCCAAAAACATTCAGTACTTC. It is translated as CSAADRGAKNIQYF.

This clone turned up a few times. The V and J genes are TRBV29-1 and TRBJ2-1; D may be TRBD2 (5 bases). The CDR3 has 15 amino acids. Germline CDR1 is SQVTM and CDR2 is ANQGSEA. V lost 5 bases, J lost 4 bases, and 18 bases lay in between. The CDR3 region is CSVLARPSGYNEQFF. CDR3 in DNA: TGCAGCGTTTTAGCCAGACCCTCGGGATACAATGAGCAGTTCTTC.

In this sample, this clone turned up once. The V gene is TRBV27, the J gene TRBJ1-1, with 8 bases aligning to TRBD1. The V gene's germline CDR1 is MNHEY and CDR2 SMNVEV (reference sequence). The CDR3 has 15 amino acids. V trimming: 5 bases; J trimming: 3 bases; junction bases outside the gene matches: 8. CDR3 bases: TGTGCCAGCAGTCTCTCGACAGGGGTCTACACTGAAGCTTTCTTT. Its protein product is CASSLSTGVYTEAFF.

A few counts support this clone. This chain connects TRBV30 to TRBJ2-5; D gene unclear. Trimming removed 1 base at V and 10 bases at J, with 13 bases between. CDR1 is GTSNPN and CDR2 is SVGIG in the germline V gene (reference sequence). The length of the CDR3 is 12 residues. In nucleotides, the CDR3 is TGTGCCTGGAGTGGGCAGTTTGGGGTCCAGTACTTC. Protein: CAWSGQFGVQYF.

The V and J genes are TRBV30 and TRBJ2-3; 7 bases agree with TRBD2. The CDR3 is 18 amino acids. Germline V lookup: CDR1 GTSNPN, CDR2 SVGIG (reference sequence). The trim removed 2 bases at V and 2 bases at J, leaving 16 bases unmatched. CDR3 amino acids: CAWSPLEMRRGYTDTQYF. The CDR3 nucleotides read TGTGCCTGGAGTCCCCTGGAAATGAGGCGGGGGTACACAGATACGCAGTATTTT.

The chain couples TRBV7-2 to TRBJ1-6, with D perhaps TRBD1 (6 bases). CDR1 SGHTA and CDR2 FQGNSA come from the germline V gene. Trimming removed 0 bases from V and 10 bases from J, with 10 bases in between. This CDR3 has 14 residues. The CDR3 region has the DNA TGTGCCAGCAGCTTAGCGTTTGGGGGCTCACCCCTCCACTTT. The encoded protein is CASSLAFGGSPLHF.

The gene calls are TRBV5-1 and TRBJ2-1, with D perhaps TRBD2 (5 bases). Germline values: CDR1 SGHRS, CDR2 YFSETQ. There are 17 residues in the CDR3. V lost 4 bases and J lost 0, with 17 bases in between. CDR3 sequence (DNA): TGCGCCAGCAGCCTAAAAACCGGGGTCAGCTCCTACAATGAGCAGTTCTTC. Protein product: CASSLKTGVSSYNEQFF.

This chain links TRBV15 with TRBJ2-3; D remains unclear. CDR3 length equals 15 residues. V shed 7 bases and J shed 3 bases, with 17 bases lying between them. CDR1 and CDR2 from the germline V gene are LNHNV and YYDKDF (reference sequence). DNA for the CDR3: TGTGCCACCAAGTCAACGCTCTTAGAAACAGATACGCAGTATTTT. Translation: CATKSTLLETDTQYF.

This clone was seen only once. The chain uses TRBV7-9 and TRBJ1-2; D is uncertain. Germline V gene sequence: CDR1 SEHNR, CDR2 FQNEAQ (reference sequence). Trimming pared 1 base from V and 4 bases from J, leaving 10 bases between. This CDR3 comprises 14 residues. The chain's CDR3 is CASSLGEGSYGYTF. The CDR3 DNA reads as TGTGCCAGCAGCTTAGGAGAGGGATCCTATGGCTACACCTTC. Looking up the rest from reference TRBV7-9 and TRBJ1-2 gives the full variable domain: DTGVSQNPRHKITKRGQNVTFRCDPISEHNRLYWYRQTLGQGPEFLTYFQNEAQLEKSRLLSDRFSAERPKGSFSTLEIQRTEQGDSAMYLCASSLGEGSYGYTFGSGTRLTVV.

This chain joins TRBV29-1 and TRBJ1-2; D gene ambiguous. The CDR3 contains 12 residues. Germline V gene data show CDR1 as SQVTM and CDR2 as ANQGSEA. V gave up 5 bases and J gave up 8 bases, with 15 bases separating them. CDR3 in DNA: TGCAGCGTTTTAGACCGACCCGGCGGCTACACCTTC. It yields the protein CSVLDRPGGYTF.

The CDR3 sequence: CSVEMRLGYTF. For the CDR3, the DNA is TGCAGCGTTGAAATGCGACTCGGCTACACCTTC. This chain links TRBV29-1 with TRBJ1-2; no firm D call. Germline V gene lookup returns CDR1 SQVTM and CDR2 ANQGSEA. The V end was cut by 2 bases, the J end by 8 bases, with 9 bases between. This CDR3 is 11 amino acids long.

The chain has TRBV30 and TRBJ1-6; unclear D gene. This CDR3 spans 14 amino acids. Germline CDR1 GTSNPN, CDR2 SVGIG (reference sequence). Trimming left V 2 bases short and J 7 bases short, with 12 bases between. The DNA of the CDR3 is TGTGCCTGGAGTCACGGAGCGGGCAATTCACCCCTCCACTTT. Protein product: CAWSHGAGNSPLHF. Together with reference TRBV30 and TRBJ1-6, the CDR3 gives the full variable domain: SQTIHQWPATLVQPVGSPLSLECTVEGTSNPNLYWYRQAAGRGLQLLFYSVGIGQISSEVPQNLSASRPQDRQFILSSKKLLLSDSGFYLCAWSHGAGNSPLHFGNGTRLTVT.

The genes are TRBV9 and TRBJ2-2; the D is unclear. Per germline, CDR1 SGDLS and CDR2 YYNGEE. The V end lost 4 bases, the J end lost 2 bases, and 9 bases lay between the germline ends. The CDR3 runs to 14 residues. The CDR3 is CASSIGPNTGELFF. The CDR3 DNA reads as TGTGCCAGCAGCATCGGACCTAACACCGGGGAGCTGTTTTTT. The full variable domain, rest sourced from reference TRBV9 and TRBJ2-2, is DSGVTQTPKHLITATGQRVTLRCSPRSGDLSVYWYQQSLDQGLQFLIQYYNGEERAKGNILERFSAQQFPDLHSELNLSSLELGDSALYFCASSIGPNTGELFFGEGSRLTVL.

This sequence joins TRBV9 and TRBJ2-5; D is undetermined. The V end lost 0 bases, the J end lost 7 bases, and 10 bases lay between the germline ends. The CDR3 loop spans 13 amino acids. Germline V gives CDR1 SGDLS, CDR2 YYNGEE. The CDR3 loop is CASSVADARTQYF. CDR3 DNA: TGTGCCAGCAGCGTAGCGGATGCGCGGACCCAGTACTTC.

The chain joins TRBV2 to TRBJ2-5; a weak D match, TRBD1 (5 bases). The CDR3 has 13 amino acids. Per germline, CDR1 SNHLY and CDR2 FYNNEI. V was shortened by 6 bases and J by 5 bases, with 13 bases between the two germline ends. CDR3 residues: CASSSDSQETQYF. Here the CDR3 DNA reads TGTGCCAGCAGCTCTGACAGTCAGGAGACCCAGTACTTC. Full variable domain (rest looked up from reference TRBV2 and TRBJ2-5): EPEVTQTPSHQVTQMGQEVILRCVPISNHLYFYWYRQILGQKVEFLVSFYNNEISEKSEIFDDQFSVERPDGSNFTLKIRSTKLEDSAMYFCASSSDSQETQYFGPGTRLLVL.

This rearrangement joins TRBV30 to TRBJ2-5; no clear D gene. There are 16 residues in the CDR3. Germline CDR1 is GTSNPN and CDR2 is SVGIG (reference sequence). The ends were cut back, 2 bases at V and 4 bases at J, with 20 bases in the middle. The CDR3 region has the DNA TGTGCCTGGAGTCGAGGCGGAATGGGGTCTCGAGAGACCCAGTACTTC. It encodes CAWSRGGMGSRETQYF.

The J gene is TRBJ1-1, the V gene TRBV19; D possibly corresponds to TRBD1 (6 bases). This CDR3 comprises 12 residues. Germline CDR1 is LNHDA and CDR2 is SQIVND (reference sequence). Trimming pared 3 bases from V and 7 bases from J, leaving 9 bases between. The CDR3 nucleotides are TGTGCCAGTAGTATTCAAGGGGGTGAAGCTTTCTTT. It translates to CASSIQGGEAFF.

The V gene is TRBV5-1, the J gene TRBJ2-6; D is unresolved. Germline CDR1 is SGHRS and CDR2 is YFSETQ. The CDR3 has 16 amino acids. The ends were cut back, 0 bases at V and 4 bases at J, with 11 bases in the middle. The CDR3 protein is CASSLASFAGANVLTF. Written as DNA, the CDR3 is TGCGCCAGCAGCTTGGCAAGCTTCGCCGGGGCCAACGTCCTGACTTTC.

Points on this clone: Germline is not matched at one junction end, which may reflect a read error. The chain employs TRBV28 and TRBJ2-7, with 13 bases identical to TRBD2. Germline CDR1 reads MDHEN; CDR2 reads SYDVKM. This CDR3 has 15 residues. The CDR3 DNA is TGTGCCAGCAGTTCCAGACTAGCGGGGGGTTACGCGCAGTACTTC. Translation gives CASSSRLAGGYAQYF.

Comment on this clone: Other DNA sequences from this sample encode an identical CDR3 as well. CDR3 in DNA: TGCAGCGTTGAGACTGGGGCCAACGTCCTGACTTTC. Translation gives CSVETGANVLTF. The V gene is TRBV29-1, the J gene TRBJ2-6; D unclear. Germline CDR1 and CDR2: SQVTM and ANQGSEA. This CDR3 spans 12 amino acids. Trimming cost V 3 bases and J 2 bases, with 2 bases left between them.